This T cell receptor (beta chain) was obtained from a study of CD4 T cells in relation to SARS-CoV-2 and coronaviruses. On this clone itself: Its antigen is not identified.

Whole-study findings and limits: Samples before the pandemic and after infection were not matched within any donor.

TCRdb's copy holds only in-frame clones and misses some; the assay was immunoSEQ multiplex PCR. This table has just over 35,000 clones, roughly 80% appearing once. This receptor was identified in an adult with COVID-19. Sequencing input: naive CD4+ T cells from PBMCs, cultured in vitro. Subset in this sample: naive CD4+ T cells isolated by negative enrichment.

CDR3: CASHGSSGSSYNEQFF. The CDR3 coding sequence is TGTGCCAGCCACGGAAGCAGCGGAAGCTCCTACAATGAGCAGTTCTTC. The chain carries TRBV28 and TRBJ2-1; maybe TRBD2 (5 bases). The ends were cut back, 8 bases at V and 0 bases at J, with 17 bases in the middle. Germline CDR1 is MDHEN and CDR2 is SYDVKM. The CDR3 length is 16 residues.